This TCR beta chain was documented in a study of memory B cells and T cells in multiple sclerosis. Regarding this clone: Its antigen is unidentified.

Measured with immunoSEQ multiplex PCR; TCRdb has only the in-frame clones, and not every one. The sample holds under 50,000 clones, roughly 80% seen once. CFSE-dim autoproliferating and CFSE-high non-proliferating T cells from unstimulated culture were sequenced separately. Pooled replicate wells came from 50 million to 60 million CFSE-labeled PBMCs cultured 7 days without stimulus. The CDR3 has 11 amino acids. The V end was cut by 4 bases, the J end by 1 base, with 5 bases between. Germline assignment: CDR1 GTSNPN and CDR2 SVGIG (reference sequence). The chain joins TRBV30 to TRBJ2-7; D ambiguous. The sequenced material came from PBMCs from blood kept in culture. The TCR was taken from a human donor with multiple sclerosis. DNA for the CDR3: TGTGCCTGGACAGGTTCCTACGAGCAGTACTTC. Protein product: CAWTGSYEQYF.